These 20 T cell receptor beta chains came from one sample sequenced in a study of T cells in Graves' hyperthyroidism and ophthalmopathy. Amplification of TCR beta CDR3 regions used RNA as the template. Initially, a first-round RT-PCR of the TCR CDR3 employed the HTBI primer set. MiXCR, applied by TCRdb to the multiplex PCR reads, yields one record per CDR3 protein. In the table there are a few hundred thousand distinct CDR3 sequences, about 14% of which are singletons. Material: blood. The receptors originated from a woman aged 25 to 39 with Graves' ophthalmopathy.

In this sample, this clonotype turned up many times. The rearrangement joins TRBV20-1 to TRBJ1-1; D gene uncertain. Trimming stripped 3 bases from V and 5 bases from J, with 13 bases between. The CDR3 has 13 residues. The germline gives CDR1 DFQATT, CDR2 SNEGSKA (reference sequence). The CDR3 nucleotides read TGCAGTGCTAGCGGAGGGCTTCGAACTGAAGCTTTCTTT. Residues: CSASGGLRTEAFF.

This clonotype was counted at least ten times. This chain connects TRBV2 to TRBJ2-3; D perhaps matches TRBD2 (6 bases). The ends were cut back, 8 bases at V and 4 bases at J, with 25 bases in the middle. This CDR3 contains 17 residues. Germline CDR1 reads SNHLY; CDR2 reads FYNNEI. For the CDR3, the DNA is TGTGCCAGCCCCCGAATTGGACGGCGGGGAGGCTCAGATACGCAGTATTTT. It yields the protein CASPRIGRRGGSDTQYF.

This clonotype was picked up a small number of times. The junction differs from germline at one of its ends, possibly a read error. The chain has TRBV20-1 and TRBJ1-4; a possible D gene is TRBD1 (5 bases). The CDR3 extends over 17 amino acids. Looked up from germline, CDR1 is DFQATT and CDR2 is SNEGSKA (reference sequence). The CDR3 sequence is CSAGDNQGWSTNEKLFF. CDR3 DNA: TGCAGTGCTGGAGATAACCAGGGTTGGTCAACTAATGAAAAACTGTTTTTT.

This sequence joins TRBV9 and TRBJ1-6; D is unclear. Germline-derived CDR1 and CDR2 are SGDLS and YYNGEE. The CDR3 extends over 16 amino acids. V was trimmed by 4 bases and J by 0 bases, leaving 11 bases between them. DNA for the CDR3: TGTGCCAGCAGCCCTAAGCAGAGCTCCTATAATTCACCCCTCCACTTT. Encoded protein: CASSPKQSSYNSPLHF.

Worth noting for this clonotype: One end of the junction does not line up with germline, which may come from a read error. V usage is TRBV18 and J usage is TRBJ1-6; TRBD1 matches at 7 bases. Germline CDR1 and CDR2: KGHSH and LQKENI. There are 13 residues in the CDR3. CDR3 amino acids: CASSHGQENMLGF. Here the CDR3 DNA reads TGTGCCAGCTCACACGGACAGGAGAACATGTTAGGGTTT.

Many counts were recorded for this clonotype. V usage is TRBV2 and J usage is TRBJ2-2; a weak D match, TRBD1 (6 bases). CDR3 size: 15 residues. CDR1 and CDR2 from the germline V gene are SNHLY and FYNNEI. Between the trimmed V and J ends, which lost 10 bases and 0 bases, there was a span of 15 bases. CDR3 DNA sequence: TGTGCCACCCCACGAGGGGGAGCGAACACCGGGGAGCTGTTTTTT. This encodes CATPRGGANTGELFF.

This clonotype has at least ten counts. V gene TRBV27 combines with J gene TRBJ2-1; D may be TRBD1 (5 bases). Trimming cost V 6 bases and J 0 bases, with 12 bases left between them. CDR1 and CDR2 (germline): MNHEY, SMNVEV (reference sequence). The CDR3 sequence is 15 residues long. As DNA, the CDR3 is TGTGCCAGCAGACAGAACAGGAGCTCCTACAATGAGCAGTTCTTC. It yields the protein CASRQNRSSYNEQFF.

This clonotype was counted ten times or more. The genes are TRBV12-3 or TRBV12-4 and TRBJ2-5; the D gene could be TRBD1 or TRBD2 (5 bases each). V was shortened by 3 bases and J by 5 bases, with 13 bases between the two germline ends. This CDR3 has 14 residues. The CDR3 coding sequence is TGTGCCAGCAGTTTCGGGACCACTGGGGAGACCCAGTACTTC. Protein product: CASSFGTTGETQYF.

This clonotype was detected many times. The rearrangement uses TRBV6-5 and TRBJ2-7; a weak D match, TRBD2 (5 bases). Looked up from germline, CDR1 is MNHEY and CDR2 is SVGAGI. This CDR3 comprises 12 residues. Trimming removed 5 bases at V and 4 bases at J, with 9 bases between. The CDR3 DNA sequence: TGTGCCAGCAGTCAGCCGGGGTACGAGCAGTACTTC. It specifies CASSQPGYEQYF.

The chain carries TRBV7-3 and TRBJ1-6; weak D call: TRBD1 (6 bases). Germline-derived CDR1 and CDR2 are SGHTA and FQGTGA. Trimming took off 5 bases at V and 9 bases at J, with 14 bases between the two ends. The CDR3 extends over 14 amino acids. In nucleotides, the CDR3 is TGTGCCAGCAGCCAACAGGGAGGGAGTTCACCCCTCCACTTT. It specifies CASSQQGGSSPLHF.

A few counts support this clonotype. V gene TRBV6-1 combines with J gene TRBJ2-7, with 9 positions matching TRBD1. The CDR3 covers 19 residues. Germline V gene data show CDR1 as MNHNS and CDR2 as SASEGT. After removal of 2 bases from V and 6 bases from J, the junction contained 20 bases not matched to a gene. For the CDR3, the DNA is TGTGCCAGCAGTGAAAAGGCCGGCAGGTTGAGAACAGGGGGCTCCGAGCAGTACTTC. Translation: CASSEKAGRLRTGGSEQYF.

This clonotype appeared many times. V usage is TRBV20-1 and J usage is TRBJ2-5; the D is unclear. Trimming removed 0 bases at V and 4 bases at J, with 15 bases between. The germline V gene encodes CDR1 DFQATT and CDR2 SNEGSKA (reference sequence). The CDR3 sequence is 15 residues long. The CDR3 bases are TGCAGTGCTAGAGATATCCCACTAAGAAGAGAGACCCAGTACTTC. Its protein product is CSARDIPLRRETQYF.

This clonotype was recorded a few times. V and J are TRBV9 and TRBJ2-2, with D unresolved. Trimming left V 3 bases short and J 0 bases short, with 9 bases between. Germline CDR1 SGDLS, CDR2 YYNGEE. This CDR3 has 15 amino acids. The CDR3 spells CASSAANPNTGELFF. The CDR3, as DNA: TGTGCCAGCAGCGCCGCTAATCCGAACACCGGGGAGCTGTTTTTT.

In this sample, this clonotype turned up once. The chain joins TRBV15 to TRBJ2-7; 8 nucleotides align to TRBD1. Unmatched junction bases numbered 1, after V lost 2 bases and J lost 4 bases. The CDR3 is 13 residues long. Looked up from germline, CDR1 is LNHNV and CDR2 is YYDKDF (reference sequence). The CDR3 protein is CATSRRQGYEQYF. The CDR3 DNA sequence: TGTGCCACCAGCAGAAGACAGGGGTACGAGCAGTACTTC.

The rearrangement links TRBV10-3 to TRBJ1-2; 8 nucleotides line up with TRBD1. Germline trimming cut 0 bases from V and 6 bases from J; bases unmatched to any gene: 3. Germline CDR1 reads ENHRY; CDR2 reads SYGVKD. This CDR3 region has 14 residues. The CDR3 sequence is CAISESGQGHGYTF. The CDR3 nucleotides read TGTGCCATCAGTGAGTCCGGACAGGGTCATGGCTACACCTTC.

This clonotype has ten or more counts. The chain has TRBV6-1 and TRBJ2-7; possibly TRBD2 for D (7 bases). CDR3 length equals 14 residues. Trimming left V 11 bases short and J 5 bases short, with 22 bases between. CDR1 and CDR2 (germline): MNHNS, SASEGT. As DNA, the CDR3 is TGTGCCGTAGAGCGGGACATCGGCTTCAACGAGCAGTACTTC. It yields the protein CAVERDIGFNEQYF.

This clonotype was counted at least ten times. The chain combines TRBV28 with TRBJ2-7; D is undetermined. This CDR3 contains 15 residues. V was shortened by 3 bases and J by 3 bases, with 15 bases between the two germline ends. CDR1 is MDHEN, CDR2 SYDVKM, per germline. This CDR3 reads CASSFPPSGSYEQYF. The CDR3 region has the DNA TGTGCCAGCAGTTTCCCCCCCTCTGGTAGCTACGAGCAGTACTTC.

The CDR3 bases are TGTGCCAGCAGTTTATATGGAGGAAGAGGAAATCAGCCCCAGCATTTT. Its protein product is CASSLYGGRGNQPQHF. The gene calls are TRBV27 and TRBJ1-5; D gene uncertain. The V gene lost 1 base and the J gene lost 4 bases, with 14 bases spanning the gap. CDR1 is MNHEY, CDR2 SMNVEV, per germline (reference sequence). The CDR3 has 16 amino acids.

The table lists this clonotype with many counts. The chain uses TRBV20-1 and TRBJ1-1; 9 bases line up with TRBD1. Unmatched junction bases numbered 3, after V lost 1 base and J lost 0 bases. This CDR3 contains 15 residues. CDR1 is DFQATT and CDR2 is SNEGSKA in the germline V gene (reference sequence). The CDR3 region has the DNA TGCAGTGCTAGAGTAGGGACAGGGATGAACACTGAAGCTTTCTTT. It encodes CSARVGTGMNTEAFF.

This clonotype was recorded at least ten times. The rearrangement joins TRBV28 to TRBJ2-1; no reliable D call. The CDR3 has 14 amino acids. The ends were cut back, 3 bases at V and 2 bases at J, with 8 bases in the middle. CDR1 and CDR2 from the germline V gene are MDHEN and SYDVKM. CDR3 bases: TGTGCCAGCAGTTTTAATACGCCCTACAATGAGCAGTTCTTC. Translation gives CASSFNTPYNEQFF.